The entry below gives a single T cell receptor (beta chain) sequence along with its context. Original processing methods: By means of reference gene primer amplification, nucleated cell counts were estimated. Sequencing was performed with immunoSEQ multiplex PCR; in TCRdb, only in-frame clones are kept and a portion is missing. Clone size and V and J calls were adopted from that table, with D and trimming inferred from the DNA. This sample yields more than 250,000 clones, of which around nine tenths are seen a single time; under 3% belongs to the top ten. This record comes from a study of blood T cell repertoires in COVID-19. About the study: T cells, B-cell-depleted T cells, or PBMCs supplied cDNA or gDNA.

This CDR3 contains 15 residues. The V end was cut by 5 bases, the J end by 8 bases, with 19 bases between. Germline CDR1 and CDR2: SGHAT and FQNNGV. Those enrolled, adults aged roughly 18 to 89 years, came from about 24 US areas. This clonotype was sampled from a woman aged 18-29 years who had recovered from COVID-19. Sequences were obtained from PBMCs or T cells enriched from blood (not recorded which). The chain has TRBV11-2 and TRBJ2-1, with D maybe TRBD1 (6 bases). As DNA, the CDR3 is TGTGCCAGCAGCCCACAGGGTAACTTTGGCTATGAGCAGTTCTTC. It translates to CASSPQGNFGYEQFF.